The 19 T cell receptor beta chains presented below share a single source sample, sequenced in a study of graft-versus-host responses after intestinal transplantation. Sequenced by immunoSEQ multiplex PCR; TCRdb stores in-frame clones only, minus some. The sample holds over 55,000 clones, less than 95% seen once. These receptors' antigens are unknown. The source material was unstimulated CD8+ T cells sorted from spleen or lymph node cells, sampled before intestinal transplant. The source of these receptors is a human donor who received an intestinal transplant.

V gene TRBV9 combines with J gene TRBJ1-4, with unresolved D. The CDR3 is 13 residues long. V was pared by 4 bases and J by 4 bases, with 8 bases between. Germline-derived CDR1 and CDR2 are SGDLS and YYNGEE. In DNA form, the CDR3 reads TGTGCCAGCAGCCTCCAGAATAATGAAAAACTGTTTTTT. Its protein is CASSLQNNEKLFF.

This chain uses TRBV6-1 with TRBJ2-5; 7 positions match TRBD1. The DNA matches TRBJ2-7 better at its end, which makes the J call doubtful. The CDR3 sequence is 13 residues long. The germline V gene has CDR1 MNHNS and CDR2 SASEGT. CDR3 sequence reads: CASSNTGVDEQYF. In DNA, the CDR3 is TGTGCCAGCAGTAATACAGGGGTCGACGAGCAGTACTTC.

V and J are TRBV19 and TRBJ1-5; D remains unclear. Germline CDR1 reads LNHDA; CDR2 reads SQIVND (reference sequence). The CDR3 is 12 amino acids. V shed 7 bases and J shed 7 bases, with 11 bases lying between them. The CDR3 is CASNWGGQPQHF. The CDR3 DNA reads TGTGCCAGTAATTGGGGAGGGCAGCCCCAGCATTTT.

Comment on this clone: A junction end diverges from the germline sequence, so it may reflect a read error. The same CDR3 is also encoded by other DNA sequences in this sample. The gene calls are TRBV4-1 and TRBJ1-1; weak D call: TRBD1 (5 bases). The CDR3 sequence is 15 residues long. Germline CDR1 MGHRA, CDR2 YSYEKL. CDR3 residues: CASSQVSGKNTEAFF. The CDR3 DNA is TGCGCCAGCAGCCAAGTGTCAGGGAAGAACACTGAAGCCTTCTTT.

The chain recombines TRBV9 with TRBJ1-6, with TRBD1 as a possible D gene (5 bases). Trimming took off 4 bases at V and 11 bases at J, with 13 bases between the two ends. Germline assignment: CDR1 SGDLS and CDR2 YYNGEE. This CDR3 has 13 residues. In DNA form, the CDR3 reads TGTGCCAGCAGCCCCGGTGGGGGGACACCCCTCCACTTT. It codes for CASSPGGGTPLHF.

The chain combines TRBV15 with TRBJ2-7; D gene uncertain. Germline V gene sequence: CDR1 LNHNV, CDR2 YYDKDF (reference sequence). Trimming cost V 5 bases and J 2 bases, with 13 bases left between them. This CDR3 region has 14 residues. In DNA form, the CDR3 reads TGTGCCACCAGCGAGACTCCAACGGCCTACGAGCAGTACTTC. Translating gives CATSETPTAYEQYF.

This clone was recorded once. The chain recombines TRBV13 with TRBJ2-5; TRBD2 might be the D (6 bases). The CDR3 runs to 15 residues. Trimming took off 1 base at V and 2 bases at J, with 11 bases between the two ends. Looked up from germline, CDR1 is PRHDT and CDR2 is FYEKMQ (reference sequence). CDR3 sequence reads: CASSLVYSGQETQYF. The CDR3 region has the DNA TGTGCCAGCAGCTTAGTGTATAGCGGTCAAGAGACCCAGTACTTC. Drawing the rest from reference TRBV13 and TRBJ2-5, the complete variable domain is AAGVIQSPRHLIKEKRETATLKCYPIPRHDTVYWYQQGPGQDPQFLISFYEKMQSDKGSIPDRFSAQQFSDYHSELNMSSLELGDSALYFCASSLVYSGQETQYFGPGTRLLVL.

The chain joins TRBV25-1 to TRBJ2-1; possibly TRBD1 for D (5 bases). The CDR3 totals 12 residues. V shed 5 bases and J shed 9 bases, with 11 bases lying between them. Germline V gene sequence: CDR1 MGHDK, CDR2 SYGVNS. CDR3 DNA sequence: TGTGCCAGCAGTTTCCAGGGTGGTGAGCAGTTCTTC. This gives the protein CASSFQGGEQFF. Looking up the rest from reference TRBV25-1 and TRBJ2-1 gives the full variable domain: EADIYQTPRYLVIGTGKKITLECSQTMGHDKMYWYQQDPGMELHLIHYSYGVNSTEKGDLSSESTVSRIRTEHFPLTLESARPSHTSQYLCASSFQGGEQFFGPGTRLTVL.

J is TRBJ2-5 and V is TRBV7-9, with TRBD1 matching over 7 bases. This CDR3 spans 14 amino acids. Per germline, CDR1 SEHNR and CDR2 FQNEAQ (reference sequence). With V trimmed by 7 bases and J by 3 bases, 8 bases remained unmatched. CDR3 amino acids: CASTKRQGKETQYF. DNA for the CDR3: TGTGCCAGCACCAAGAGACAGGGCAAAGAGACCCAGTACTTC.

V usage is TRBV19 and J usage is TRBJ2-7, with a possible D match to TRBD2 (6 bases). The V end was cut by 1 base, the J end by 3 bases, with 13 bases between. Germline assignment: CDR1 LNHDA and CDR2 SQIVND (reference sequence). This CDR3 is 15 amino acids long. The CDR3 region has the DNA TGTGCCAGTAGTATAGGCGCGGGTAGCGGCTACGAGCAGTACTTC. Its protein product is CASSIGAGSGYEQYF.

The rearrangement joins TRBV13 to TRBJ2-2; 11 nucleotides align to TRBD2. The V gene's germline CDR1 is PRHDT and CDR2 FYEKMQ (reference sequence). The CDR3 runs 14 residues. Trimming cost V 5 bases and J 7 bases; bases outside gene matches: 3. CDR3 bases: TGTGCCAGCAGCAACGGACTAGCGGGCGGGGAGCTGTTTTTT. It translates to CASSNGLAGGELFF.

As to this clone: Distinct nucleotide sequences in the sample also encode this CDR3. CDR3 DNA: TGCGCCAGCAGCCAAGGGGGGCCCTACAATGAGCAGTTCTTC. The encoded protein is CASSQGGPYNEQFF. The chain recombines TRBV4-1 with TRBJ2-1; TRBD1 might be the D (6 bases). The germline CDR1 and CDR2 sequences are MGHRA and YSYEKL. This CDR3 region has 14 residues. V was shortened by 1 base and J by 2 bases, with 6 bases between the two germline ends.

Worth noting for this clone: The conserved final phenylalanine or tryptophan is absent from the CDR3, which likely points to a read error. V gene TRBV7-6 combines with J gene TRBJ2-7; D is possibly TRBD2 (5 bases). Germline loops: CDR1 SGHVS, CDR2 FNYEAQ. CDR3 length equals 15 residues. V was cut by 5 bases and J by 7 bases, with 21 bases left in between. The CDR3 loop reads CASSQALSGSTEQYL. CDR3 sequence (DNA): TGTGCCAGCAGCCAGGCCCTGTCGGGGTCCACGGAGCAGTACCTC.

The rearrangement joins TRBV11-2 to TRBJ2-1, with TRBD2 matching 7 bases. There are 14 residues in the CDR3. J gave up 15 bases and V 0 bases, and 11 bases lay outside the gene matches. CDR1 is SGHAT and CDR2 is FQNNGV in the germline V gene. DNA of the CDR3: TGTGCCAGCAGCTTAGAACGAGGGCTAGCGGTTCCGTTCTTC. Amino acids: CASSLERGLAVPFF.

The genes are TRBV11-2 and TRBJ2-1, with 10 bases aligning to TRBD2. The V gene end was trimmed by 1 base and the J gene end by 8 bases; junction bases not matched to a gene: 5. Per germline, CDR1 SGHAT and CDR2 FQNNGV. This CDR3 spans 15 amino acids. The CDR3 coding sequence is TGTGCCAGCAGCTTAGGGGTAGCGGGGGGCTATGAGCAGTTCTTC. It codes for CASSLGVAGGYEQFF.

In the case of this clone: The sample has other DNA sequences that encode this CDR3 too. The genes are TRBV4-1 and TRBJ1-1; D might be TRBD1 (5 bases). There are 12 residues in the CDR3. With 4 bases removed from V and 5 bases from J, the gap between germline ends came to 8 bases. Germline V gene lookup returns CDR1 MGHRA and CDR2 YSYEKL. DNA for the CDR3: TGCGCCAGCAGCCCCGGGGGGACTGAAGCTTTCTTT. This translates into CASSPGGTEAFF.

The chain couples TRBV13 to TRBJ2-7, with a weak D call TRBD2 (6 bases). The CDR3 is made up of 14 amino acids. The germline CDR1 and CDR2 sequences are PRHDT and FYEKMQ (reference sequence). Trimming cost V 5 bases and J 7 bases, with 18 bases left between them. The CDR3 DNA reads TGTGCCAGCAGCCCGCCGGGGGACGCGGGGGAGCAGTACTTC. Translating it yields CASSPPGDAGEQYF.

The CDR3 DNA follows: TGTGCCACTCAAGGGGGAGACTCGTCTCCCACAGATACGCAGTATTTT. It is translated as CATQGGDSSPTDTQYF. This chain uses TRBV7-9 with TRBJ2-3; maybe TRBD1 (6 bases). With 10 bases removed from V and 2 bases from J, the gap between germline ends came to 22 bases. CDR1 is SEHNR, CDR2 FQNEAQ, per germline (reference sequence). There are 16 residues in the CDR3.

The count of this clone is one. The chain employs TRBV9 and TRBJ2-1; 7 nucleotides align to TRBD2. V was pared by 0 bases and J by 1 base, with 4 bases of the junction left unmatched. Germline CDR1 and CDR2: SGDLS and YYNGEE. The CDR3 spans 16 residues. The CDR3 loop reads CASSVAAGLSYNEQFF. In nucleotides, the CDR3 is TGTGCCAGCAGCGTAGCTGCGGGACTATCCTACAATGAGCAGTTCTTC. The entire variable domain, with the rest obtained from reference TRBV9 and TRBJ2-1, is as follows: DSGVTQTPKHLITATGQRVTLRCSPRSGDLSVYWYQQSLDQGLQFLIQYYNGEERAKGNILERFSAQQFPDLHSELNLSSLELGDSALYFCASSVAAGLSYNEQFFGPGTRLTVL.